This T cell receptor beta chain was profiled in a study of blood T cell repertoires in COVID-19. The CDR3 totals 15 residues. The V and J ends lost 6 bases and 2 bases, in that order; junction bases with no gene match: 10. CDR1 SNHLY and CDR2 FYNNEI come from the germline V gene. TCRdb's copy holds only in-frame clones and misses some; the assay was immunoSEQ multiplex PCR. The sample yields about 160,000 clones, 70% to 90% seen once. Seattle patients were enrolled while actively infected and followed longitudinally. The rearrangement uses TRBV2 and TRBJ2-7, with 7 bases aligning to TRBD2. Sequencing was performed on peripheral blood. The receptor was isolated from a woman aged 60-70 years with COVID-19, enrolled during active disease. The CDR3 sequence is CASRTGLAAPYEQYV. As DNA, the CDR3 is TGTGCCAGCAGAACCGGCCTAGCGGCCCCCTACGAGCAGTACGTC.